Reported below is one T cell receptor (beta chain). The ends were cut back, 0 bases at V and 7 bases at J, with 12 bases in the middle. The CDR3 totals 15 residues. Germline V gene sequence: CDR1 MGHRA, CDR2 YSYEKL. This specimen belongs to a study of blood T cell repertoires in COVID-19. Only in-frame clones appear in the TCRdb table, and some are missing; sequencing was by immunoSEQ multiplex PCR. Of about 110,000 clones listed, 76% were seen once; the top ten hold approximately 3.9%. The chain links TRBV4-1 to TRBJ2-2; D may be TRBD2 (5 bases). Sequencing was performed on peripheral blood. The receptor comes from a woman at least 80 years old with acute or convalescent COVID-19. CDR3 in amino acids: CASSQDSGIYGELFF. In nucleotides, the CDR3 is TGCGCCAGCAGCCAAGACTCGGGGATTTACGGGGAGCTGTTTTTT.